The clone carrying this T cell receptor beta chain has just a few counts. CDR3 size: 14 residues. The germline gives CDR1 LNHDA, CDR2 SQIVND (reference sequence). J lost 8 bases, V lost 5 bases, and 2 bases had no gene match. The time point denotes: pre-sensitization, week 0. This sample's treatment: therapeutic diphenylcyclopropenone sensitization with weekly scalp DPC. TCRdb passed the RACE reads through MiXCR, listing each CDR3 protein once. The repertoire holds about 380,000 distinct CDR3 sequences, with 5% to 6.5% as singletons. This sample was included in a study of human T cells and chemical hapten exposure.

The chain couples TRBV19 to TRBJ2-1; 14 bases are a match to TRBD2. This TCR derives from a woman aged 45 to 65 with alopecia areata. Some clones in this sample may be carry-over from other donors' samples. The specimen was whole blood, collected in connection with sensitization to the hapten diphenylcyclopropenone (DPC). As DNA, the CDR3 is TGTGCCAGTAGTGGGGGACTAGCGGGAGATGAGCAGTTCTTC. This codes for CASSGGLAGDEQFF.